The sequence of this T cell receptor beta chain was determined in a study of T cells after yellow fever vaccination. The overall study: Fractions of limited cellularity were prepared by means of SMART-Seq v4 Ultra Low Input.

The study's findings and limits: Subsequent booster samples again held most clones from primary vaccination (96% CD4, nearly 90% CD8). Weaker in magnitude, the secondary response showed a faster peak on day 5 versus 15.

This clonotype was found a few times. No antigen is known for it. Per germline, CDR1 DFQATT and CDR2 SNEGSKA (reference sequence). The V and J ends lost 4 bases and 7 bases respectively, with 18 bases between them. The CDR3 contains 14 residues. Template-switching 5'RACE yielded the TCR cDNA; a universal primer site and UMIs were added in the process. TCRdb analysed the 5' RACE reads with MiXCR anew, one entry per CDR3 protein. The sample consists of 300,000 to 400,000 distinct CDR3 sequences, around 4.1% of them appearing once. J is TRBJ2-3 and V is TRBV20-1; maybe TRBD2 (7 bases). The sequencing used PBMCs, collected 5 days after the yellow fever booster vaccination. This receptor was identified in a man between 18 and 29 years old who received the YFV17D yellow fever vaccine. The DNA of the CDR3 is TGCAGTGCTATGCCCGGGGGGCGAGGAAATACGCAGTATTTT. Translation: CSAMPGGRGNTQYF.